Presented here are 4 T cell receptor beta chains from one specimen sequenced in a study of T-cell reconstitution after alpha-beta-depleted transplantation in children. Preparation of the TCRbeta library was carried out with unique molecular identifiers. Via MiXCR, TCRdb re-called the PCR reads, giving one row per CDR3 protein. Among over 150,000 distinct CDR3 sequences listed, about 15% were seen once. The sample here was PBMCs from the stem cell graft donor, taken from the stem cell graft. The receptors originated from a human donor who donated a stem cell graft to a child with acute lymphoblastic leukemia.

The chain is built from TRBV20-1 and TRBJ2-7, with unresolved D. The CDR3 has 13 residues. Germline V gene data show CDR1 as DFQATT and CDR2 as SNEGSKA (reference sequence). The germline V and J ends were trimmed by 3 bases and 0 bases, with 9 bases remaining between them. CDR3 in amino acids: CSASRTASYEQYF. The DNA of the CDR3 is TGCAGTGCTAGCAGGACGGCCTCCTACGAGCAGTACTTC.

This clonotype showed up many times. The CDR3: CASSLRDPGGKETQYF. CDR3 nucleotides: TGTGCCAGCAGTTTAAGAGACCCGGGAGGTAAAGAGACCCAGTACTTC. The chain uses TRBV27 and TRBJ2-5; 7 bases map to TRBD2. The CDR3 totals 16 residues. Unmatched junction bases numbered 9, after V lost 2 bases and J lost 3 bases. Germline assignment: CDR1 MNHEY and CDR2 SMNVEV (reference sequence).

This clonotype has a count of ten or more. This rearrangement joins TRBV5-1 to TRBJ2-1; possible D gene TRBD1, 6 bases. V lost 0 bases, J lost 2 bases, and 9 bases lay in between. The CDR3 length is 15 residues. The germline V gene encodes CDR1 SGHRS and CDR2 YFSETQ. In DNA form, the CDR3 reads TGCGCCAGCAGCTTGGACGGGACAACCTACAATGAGCAGTTCTTC. This translates into CASSLDGTTYNEQFF.

This clonotype turned up a few times. This rearrangement joins TRBV5-1 to TRBJ2-5; D unclear. V was clipped by 5 bases and J by 1 base, with 12 bases between them. The CDR3 spans 14 residues. The germline gives CDR1 SGHRS, CDR2 YFSETQ. Here the CDR3 DNA reads TGCGCCAGCAGGGCGGAGCCGACCCAAGAGACCCAGTACTTC. Protein sequence: CASRAEPTQETQYF.